Listed below are T cell receptor beta chains from one sample, sequenced in a study of blood T cell repertoires in COVID-19. Profiling relied on immunoSEQ multiplex PCR, and the TCRdb table lists in-frame clones only, not all of them. The repertoire holds 100,000 to 150,000 clones, with about 86% as singletons. Sequenced: PBMCs or T cells enriched from blood (not recorded which). The origin of the receptors is a man in his forties with acute COVID-19. Each CDR3 is given with its conserved first and last residue. D genes are given only for firm matches. Where a row states a size, it is once, few, many or the class of an expanded clone; other rows omit it.

CDR3aa	CDR3nt	j_gene	d_gene	v_gene	abundance
CASEPSTFRQYF	TGTGCCAGCGAGCCCTCTACTTTTCGGCAGTACTTC	TRBJ2-7	NA	TRBV5-6	few
CASRAQGAYEQYF	TGTGCCAGCCGGGCACAGGGGGCATACGAGCAGTACTTC	TRBJ2-7	TRBD1	TRBV28	NA
CASSLNPPGETIGQFF	TGTGCCAGCTCTCTAAACCCCCCAGGGGAGACAATAGGGCAGTTCTTC	TRBJ2-1	NA	TRBV18	NA
CASRTGATNEKLFF	TGTGCCAGCAGGACAGGGGCAACTAATGAAAAACTGTTTTTT	TRBJ1-4	TRBD1	TRBV2	NA
CASSVGSTNTGELFF	TGTGCCAGCAGCGTAGGGTCTACCAACACCGGGGAGCTGTTTTTT	TRBJ2-2	NA	TRBV9	once
CASSSIGQGDEQYF	TGTGCCAGCAGCTCCATCGGACAGGGGGACGAGCAGTACTTC	TRBJ2-7	TRBD1	TRBV7-9	NA
CASFRGRGNNQPQHF	TGTGCCTCCTTTAGGGGCCGCGGTAACAATCAGCCCCAGCATTTT	TRBJ1-5	NA	TRBV24-1	few
CASAGQGASYEQYF	TGTGCCAGCGCTGGACAGGGGGCCTCCTACGAGCAGTACTTC	TRBJ2-7	TRBD1	TRBV28	NA
CASSIGTGVETQYF	TGCGCCAGCAGCATAGGGACAGGGGTCGAGACCCAGTACTTC	TRBJ2-5	TRBD1	TRBV5-1	many
CASSSGQEMGTGELFF	TGCGCCAGCAGTTCAGGACAGGAGATGGGGACCGGGGAGCTGTTTTTT	TRBJ2-2	TRBD1	TRBV10-1	NA
CASSTRSYEQYF	TGTGCCAGCAGCACACGATCCTACGAGCAGTACTTC	TRBJ2-7	NA	TRBV2	NA
CASSSFQGISYNSPLHF	TGTGCCAGCAGCTCTTTCCAGGGGATCAGCTATAATTCACCCCTCCACTTT	TRBJ1-6	NA	TRBV7-9	NA
CASSPRGSGGANEQFF	TGTGCCAGCTCACCACGGGGGAGCGGGGGGGCCAATGAGCAGTTCTTC	TRBJ2-1	TRBD2	TRBV18	NA
CAWSLTGYGYTF	TGTGCCTGGAGTCTAACTGGCTATGGCTACACCTTC	TRBJ1-2	NA	TRBV30	NA
CATSRDLSLGYEKLFF	TGTGCCACCAGCAGAGATTTAAGTCTGGGCTATGAAAAACTGTTTTTT	TRBJ1-4	NA	TRBV15	NA
CASSSPWTAGYTF	TGTGCCAGCAGTTCCCCCTGGACAGCTGGCTACACCTTC	TRBJ1-2	NA	TRBV28	few
CASSDDRAGNTIYF	TGTGCCAGCAGCGACGACAGGGCTGGAAACACCATATATTTT	TRBJ1-3	TRBD1	TRBV5-4	NA
CASSLDISGGTSSYNEQFF	TGTGCCAGCAGCTTAGATATCAGCGGGGGGACGAGCTCCTACAATGAGCAGTTCTTC	TRBJ2-1	TRBD2	TRBV7-6	NA
CASSPGGTSGNNEQFF	TGCGCCAGCAGCCCCGGGGGGACTAGCGGCAACAATGAGCAGTTCTTC	TRBJ2-1	TRBD2	TRBV5-1	NA
CASRRDLYTGELFF	TGTGCCAGCAGGCGGGACCTTTACACCGGGGAGCTGTTTTTT	TRBJ2-2	NA	TRBV6-5	once
CAWSSGSPYEQYF	TGTGCCTGGAGTTCCGGGTCCCCCTACGAGCAGTACTTC	TRBJ2-7	NA	TRBV30	once
CASSPSTGFNYGYTF	TGTGCCAGCAGCCCTTCGACAGGATTTAACTATGGCTACACCTTC	TRBJ1-2	NA	TRBV3-1/TRBV3-2	NA
CSASAHSGGEKLFF	TGCAGTGCTAGTGCCCATTCGGGGGGTGAAAAACTGTTTTTT	TRBJ1-4	NA	TRBV20-1	NA
CASSLGEGYEQYF	TGCGCCAGCAGCTTGGGGGAGGGCTACGAGCAGTACTTC	TRBJ2-7	TRBD2	TRBV5-1	once
CASSEISGNTIYF	TGTGCCAGCAGTGAAATATCTGGAAACACCATATATTTT	TRBJ1-3	NA	TRBV6-1	few
CASSQGGGFNQPQHF	TGTGCCAGCAGCCAGGGAGGGGGGTTCAATCAGCCCCAGCATTTT	TRBJ1-5	NA	TRBV3-1/TRBV3-2	NA
CATSEQGNEQFF	TGTGCCACCAGTGAACAGGGTAATGAGCAGTTCTTC	TRBJ2-1	NA	TRBV24-1	NA
CASSLYRDRAQETQYF	TGTGCCAGCAGCTTGTACCGGGACAGGGCCCAAGAGACCCAGTACTTC	TRBJ2-5	TRBD1	TRBV7-6	NA
CATREGDSGYGYTF	TGTGCCACACGAGAGGGGGATTCAGGCTATGGCTACACCTTC	TRBJ1-2	NA	TRBV19	NA
CASSWTAEGQPQHF	TGTGCCAGCAGTTGGACCGCCGAGGGTCAGCCCCAGCATTTT	TRBJ1-5	NA	TRBV28	NA
CASSFSLTSQGAGGYTF	TGTGCCAGCAGCTTTTCCCTTACGAGTCAGGGGGCTGGTGGCTACACCTTC	TRBJ1-2	TRBD1	TRBV7-9	NA
CASSRGTGYSGNTIYF	TGTGCCAGCAGCCGGGGGACAGGGTACTCTGGAAACACCATATATTTT	TRBJ1-3	TRBD1	TRBV3-1/TRBV3-2	NA
CASSSVLSSYEQYF	TGTGCCAGCAGTTCGGTTTTAAGCTCCTACGAGCAGTACTTC	TRBJ2-7	NA	TRBV28	once
CASSVGLAGGSNTGELFF	TGTGCCAGTAGTGTGGGACTAGCGGGGGGATCGAACACCGGGGAGCTGTTTTTT	TRBJ2-2	TRBD2	TRBV19	NA
CASRRDIYTYGYTF	TGTGCCAGCAGACGGGACATCTACACCTATGGCTACACCTTC	TRBJ1-2	NA	TRBV28	NA
CASSIAAASSYEQYF	TGTGCCAGTAGTATAGCGGCAGCTAGTTCCTACGAGCAGTACTTC	TRBJ2-7	NA	TRBV19	NA
CASSSPFQNEQFF	TGTGCCAGCAGCTCCCCTTTCCAGAATGAGCAGTTCTTC	TRBJ2-1	NA	TRBV11-3	once
CASSPGGTTGGIGNEQFF	TGTGCCAGCAGCCCGGGGGGGACGACAGGGGGAATTGGGAATGAGCAGTTCTTC	TRBJ2-1	NA	TRBV5-4	NA
CASSSLAGGSGNTIYF	TGCGCCAGCAGCTCTCTGGCGGGGGGATCTGGAAACACCATATATTTT	TRBJ1-3	NA	TRBV5-1	NA
CASSETGAGGADTQYF	TGTGCCAGCAGTGAAACTGGAGCGGGGGGAGCAGATACGCAGTATTTT	TRBJ2-3	TRBD2	TRBV2	NA
CASRTEGVQPQHF	TGTGCCAGCAGGACCGAGGGTGTGCAGCCCCAGCATTTT	TRBJ1-5	NA	TRBV2	NA